This T cell receptor beta chain was documented in a study of Graves' ophthalmopathy and Graves' hyperthyroidism. Worth noting for this clonotype: This may be a read error, as it is one base from a much larger clone. Without the conserved terminal phenylalanine or tryptophan, this CDR3 likely stems from a read error.

The CDR3 sequence is 14 residues long. Trimming stripped 5 bases from V and 0 bases from J, with 10 bases between. Using RNA transcripts, the TCR beta CDR3 regions were amplified. After a first-round RT-PCR with HTBI primers, a second-round multiplex PCR was run. Via MiXCR, TCRdb re-called the multiplex PCR reads, giving one row per CDR3 protein. The table records more than 550,000 distinct CDR3 sequences, 35% to 50% of them present only once. The sequence was obtained from an adult man with Graves' ophthalmopathy. This sequence joins TRBV12-3 or TRBV12-4 and TRBJ1-1, with D unclear. The sequencing sample was made of peripheral blood. In nucleotides, the CDR3 is TGTGCCAGCAGTCTCCTCCTGATGAACACTGAAGCTTTCATT. Translated: CASSLLLMNTEAFI.